The present T cell receptor beta chain was sequenced within a study of blood T cell repertoires in COVID-19. CDR3 length: 17 residues. Study processing details: Estimation of nucleated cell counts was performed using reference gene primer amplification. The method was immunoSEQ multiplex PCR; TCRdb's version includes in-frame clones alone and lacks a portion of them. V and J calls plus clone size are reproduced from that table; the DNA served to infer D and trimming. The data contain a few hundred thousand clones, around 92% of them singletons. The chain is built from TRBV21-1 and TRBJ1-1; the table gives TRBD1 as D, unverified against the DNA. TRBV21-1 is a recognized pseudogene. Sequences were obtained from peripheral blood. The receptor was derived from a man in his forties with acute or convalescent COVID-19. In nucleotides, the CDR3 is TGTGCCAGCAGCAAACCGCCCGGAGTCCGAGGGGGCACTGAAGCTTTCTTT. This encodes CASSKPPGVRGGTEAFF.